Below are 24 T cell receptor beta chains sequenced from a single sample in a study of monozygotic twins with inflammatory bowel disease. One entry per CDR3 protein, without DNA, is what TCRdb gives after re-calling the 5' RACE reads. This sample lists a few hundred thousand distinct CDR3 sequences; its ten largest clones have approximately 5.4%. Sequenced material: blood. The receptors originated from a human donor with ulcerative colitis or Crohn's disease, or a healthy co-twin of an affected twin (not recorded which).

CDR3 loop: CAISVRGEETQYF. The chain is built from TRBV10-3 and TRBJ2-5; there is no DNA to check the TCRdb D call of TRBD1. Germline CDR1 reads ENHRY; CDR2 reads SYGVKD. The CDR3 is 13 residues long.

This chain links TRBV30 with TRBJ2-3. This CDR3 is built from 13 residues. The germline V gene has CDR1 GTSNPN and CDR2 SVGIG (reference sequence). CDR3 amino acids: CAWSDGATDTQYF.

V and J are TRBV29-1 and TRBJ2-5; TCRdb's D call, TRBD2, is unchecked because there is no DNA. Germline-derived CDR1 and CDR2 are SQVTM and ANQGSEA. This CDR3 has 11 amino acids. CDR3 protein: CSVLASGTQYF.

The chain combines TRBV3-1 with TRBJ1-1; the D call from TCRdb, TRBD1, cannot be confirmed without DNA. The CDR3 spans 14 residues. Germline V gene sequence: CDR1 LGHDT, CDR2 YNNKEL (reference sequence). The chain's CDR3 is CASSLLGGASEAFF.

The rearrangement links TRBV27 to TRBJ1-2; the D gene TCRdb calls, TRBD1, cannot be checked with no DNA. Germline CDR1 and CDR2: MNHEY and SMNVEV (reference sequence). The CDR3 totals 14 residues. CDR3 loop: CASSLLRGTGGYTF.

The V gene is TRBV18, the J gene TRBJ2-4; TCRdb's D call, TRBD2, is unchecked because there is no DNA. The CDR3 has 16 residues. CDR1 KGHSH and CDR2 LQKENI come from the germline V gene. CDR3 sequence reads: CASSLPGLAVKNIQYF.

V and J are TRBV5-6 and TRBJ2-3. From germline, CDR1 is SGHDT and CDR2 YYEEEE. This CDR3 contains 14 residues. The CDR3 here is CASSFDRSTDTQYF. Full variable domain (rest looked up from reference TRBV5-6 and TRBJ2-3): DAGVTQSPTHLIKTRGQQVTLRCSPKSGHDTVSWYQQALGQGPQFIFQYYEEEERQRGNFPDRFSGHQFPNYSSELNVNALLLGDSALYLCASSFDRSTDTQYFGPGTRLTVL.

This chain links TRBV20-1 with TRBJ2-7; TCRdb names TRBD2, which stays unverified in the absence of DNA. The germline V gene encodes CDR1 DFQATT and CDR2 SNEGSKA (reference sequence). The CDR3 runs 14 residues. CDR3 amino acids: CSAPRLAENYEQYF.

The J gene is TRBJ1-3, the V gene TRBV5-1; the D call of TRBD1 rests on TCRdb alone, since no DNA is present to check it. Germline values: CDR1 SGHRS, CDR2 YFSETQ. The CDR3 is made up of 16 amino acids. The CDR3 sequence: CASSLKTREAGNTIYF.

The V call is TRBV7-2, the J call TRBJ2-1; there is no DNA to check the TCRdb D call of TRBD2. CDR1 is SGHTA and CDR2 is FQGNSA in the germline V gene. The CDR3 runs to 12 residues. The CDR3 sequence is CASSRGRNEQFF.

The chain has TRBV30 and TRBJ1-6; checking the TCRdb D call of TRBD1 is not possible without DNA. Germline CDR1 is GTSNPN and CDR2 is SVGIG (reference sequence). The CDR3 has 14 residues. The CDR3 here is CAWKIGTENSPLHF.

The V and J genes are TRBV6-2 or TRBV6-3 and TRBJ2-2; TCRdb's D gene call, TRBD2, goes unchecked for lack of DNA. The germline V gene encodes CDR1 MNHEY and CDR2 SVGEGT. This CDR3 has 14 amino acids. The CDR3 spells CASSGGLATGELFF.

The V gene is TRBV5-1, the J gene TRBJ2-3; the D call of TRBD1 rests on TCRdb alone, since no DNA is present to check it. The CDR3 is 15 residues long. Germline V CDR1 and CDR2: SGHRS, YFSETQ. CDR3 amino acids: CASSPGQASTDTQYF.

The chain's CDR3 is CSVVLAGTDTQYF. The J gene is TRBJ2-3, the V gene TRBV29-1; absent DNA, TCRdb's TRBD2 call cannot be checked. Germline CDR1 is SQVTM and CDR2 is ANQGSEA. This CDR3 is built from 13 residues.

CDR3 sequence reads: CASSPRLGQLNTEAFF. The gene calls are TRBV5-1 and TRBJ1-1. CDR1 is SGHRS and CDR2 is YFSETQ in the germline V gene. This CDR3 spans 16 amino acids. Combining the CDR3 with reference TRBV5-1 and TRBJ1-1 gives the whole variable domain KAGVTQTPRYLIKTRGQQVTLSCSPISGHRSVSWYQQTPGQGLQFLFEYFSETQRNKGNFPGRFSGRQFSNSRSEMNVSTLELGDSALYLCASSPRLGQLNTEAFFGQGTRLTVV.

The V gene is TRBV27, the J gene TRBJ2-3; TCRdb designates TRBD1, a call that cannot be tested without DNA. The CDR3 has 16 amino acids. Per germline, CDR1 MNHEY and CDR2 SMNVEV (reference sequence). The CDR3 here is CASSLEGQGVADTQYF.

The chain has TRBV18 and TRBJ2-7; TCRdb's D call, TRBD2, is unchecked because there is no DNA. This CDR3 contains 13 residues. Germline V gene sequence: CDR1 KGHSH, CDR2 LQKENI. The CDR3: CASSLLDYYEQYF.

V usage is TRBV20-1 and J usage is TRBJ2-7; TCRdb selects TRBD1, and the lack of DNA leaves this call unchecked. Germline CDR1 reads DFQATT; CDR2 reads SNEGSKA (reference sequence). This CDR3 comprises 15 residues. CDR3 loop: CSATPGQVSSYEQYF.

The CDR3 sequence: CASSQESFLAGGLDTQYF. This chain joins TRBV4-2 and TRBJ2-3; lacking DNA, the TRBD2 call made by TCRdb goes unchecked. CDR3 size: 18 residues. The V gene's germline CDR1 is LGHNA and CDR2 YNFKEQ.

The V call is TRBV4-3, the J call TRBJ1-2; TCRdb proposes TRBD1, but this gene call is untestable without DNA. The CDR3 spans 16 residues. Germline values: CDR1 LGHNA, CDR2 YSLEER. This CDR3 reads CASSHTVSRENYGYTF.

The chain joins TRBV5-6 to TRBJ2-7; TCRdb outputs TRBD2, but without DNA this stays unchecked. This CDR3 region has 15 residues. Germline V lookup: CDR1 SGHDT, CDR2 YYEEEE. The CDR3 reads CASSPDYSSSYEQYF.

This sequence joins TRBV5-5 and TRBJ2-1; TCRdb's D call of TRBD2 is untestable without DNA. The germline CDR1 and CDR2 sequences are SGHKS and YYEKEE (reference sequence). CDR3 length equals 16 residues. CDR3 protein: CASSLPGTSGRDEQFF. Together with reference TRBV5-5 and TRBJ2-1, the CDR3 gives the full variable domain: DAGVTQSPTHLIKTRGQQVTLRCSPISGHKSVSWYQQVLGQGPQFIFQYYEKEERGRGNFPDRFSARQFPNYSSELNVNALLLGDSALYLCASSLPGTSGRDEQFFGPGTRLTVL.

The chain has TRBV5-1 and TRBJ1-4; TCRdb selects TRBD1, and the lack of DNA leaves this call unchecked. CDR1 SGHRS and CDR2 YFSETQ come from the germline V gene. The CDR3 contains 16 residues. CDR3 sequence: CASSLGSRDRGEKLFF.

The chain joins TRBV24-1 to TRBJ1-1; there is no DNA to check the TCRdb D call of TRBD1. Germline CDR1 KGHDR, CDR2 SFDVKD. The CDR3 consists of 11 residues. CDR3 residues: CATSARGRAFF.